Below, 4 T cell receptor beta chains from the same sample are listed, as sequenced in a study of T cell responses to AZD1222 COVID-19 vaccine (dated by TCRdb to the early 2020s). Libraries were constructed by the immunoSEQ multiplex PCR assay. TCRdb stores this immuneACCESS table with in-frame sequences only. Part of the clones is absent; in the studies checked, under half of the shortfall reflects unresolved V genes, and no reason is known for the rest. Present in this sample are approximately 170,000 clones, around 90% of which were seen just once. The ten largest clones represent about 4.5% of the sample. This specimen's time point label, interpreted: baseline before first vaccination. This material consisted of peripheral blood, taken on day 0 of AZD1222 vaccination. The receptors derive from an adult in good health.

The chain couples TRBV10-3 to TRBJ2-3; D might be TRBD2 (5 bases). V lost 4 bases, J lost 3 bases, and 14 bases lay in between. The CDR3 is made up of 15 amino acids. Looked up from germline, CDR1 is ENHRY and CDR2 is SYGVKD. CDR3: CAISAGSAGTDTQYF. CDR3 nucleotide sequence: TGTGCCATCAGTGCCGGGTCCGCGGGTACAGATACGCAGTATTTT.

The chain couples TRBV6-5 to TRBJ1-1; tentatively, D is TRBD1 (5 bases). Looked up from germline, CDR1 is MNHEY and CDR2 is SVGAGI. CDR3 length: 16 residues. Trimming took 3 bases from V and 4 from J, leaving 18 bases between them. The DNA for the CDR3 is TGTGCCAGCAGTTATGGGCCAGGGTCCGGGGGCACTGAAGCTTTCTTT. This encodes CASSYGPGSGGTEAFF.

The chain carries TRBV28 and TRBJ1-2, with unresolved D. Trimming took off 3 bases at V and 4 bases at J, with 12 bases between the two ends. There are 14 residues in the CDR3. Looked up from germline, CDR1 is MDHEN and CDR2 is SYDVKM. CDR3 nucleotide sequence: TGTGCCAGCAGTTTTGGTCAGGCCGTCTATGGCTACACCTTC. It is translated as CASSFGQAVYGYTF.

The chain uses TRBV6-5 and TRBJ1-1; TRBD1 matches 7 bases. Per germline, CDR1 MNHEY and CDR2 SVGAGI. J gave up 8 bases and V 6 bases, and 6 bases lay outside the gene matches. The CDR3 is 12 residues long. Written as DNA, the CDR3 is TGTGCCAGCAGCCAGGACAGGTTAGAAGCTTTCTTT. This gives the protein CASSQDRLEAFF.